The present TCR beta chain was sequenced within a study of T cell changes during pregnancy in multiple sclerosis. TCRdb keeps only in-frame clones here, not all; method: immunoSEQ multiplex PCR. The data show approximately 83,000 clones, with 94% seen just once and about 2.4% held by the top ten. Deletions cut 1 base from V and 6 bases from J, with 9 bases between. The CDR3 runs 12 residues. Germline lookup yields CDR1 GTSNPN and CDR2 SVGIG (reference sequence). This specimen was peripheral blood, taken in the third trimester of pregnancy. V is TRBV30 and J is TRBJ1-2, with a weak D call TRBD1 (6 bases). The origin of this receptor is a female donor with multiple sclerosis, enrolled in a pregnancy study. The CDR3 nucleotides read TGTGCCTGGAGTGAGGGGGAAGATGGCTACACCTTC. It specifies CAWSEGEDGYTF.